Below, one TCR beta chain is given with its context. What it binds is unknown. The germline V gene has CDR1 SEHNR and CDR2 FQNEAQ (reference sequence). There are 15 residues in the CDR3. J lost 6 bases, V lost 5 bases, and 7 bases had no gene match. The entry originates in a study of OX40 agonist ivuxolimab in advanced cancers. Study context: The drug used for patients, ivuxolimab, was an agonistic anti-OX40 (CD134) antibody. Age averaged about 60 years (range about 20 to 79), and approximately 80% were male. Regarding the study as a whole: Partial responders at 0.1-3.0 mg/kg showed near-lowest clonal expansion. Doses of 0.1 to 3.0 mg/kg were accompanied by clonal expansion of CD4+ and CD8+ blood T cells by week 6.

Profiled with immunoSEQ multiplex PCR; TCRdb holds only in-frame clones, not every one. The data contain about 50,000 clones, approximately 95% of them seen just once; the ten biggest clones take up about 25%. This rearrangement joins TRBV7-9 to TRBJ2-7; 13 bases line up with TRBD2. The receptor was isolated from an adult with an advanced solid tumor such as melanoma, head and neck, liver or kidney cancer. The specimen comprised CD4+ or CD8+ T cells sorted from blood, sampled in a trial of the OX40 agonist ivuxolimab. The CDR3 is CASSTTSGRMVEQYF. DNA for the CDR3: TGTGCCAGCAGCACGACTAGCGGGAGGATGGTCGAGCAGTACTTC.